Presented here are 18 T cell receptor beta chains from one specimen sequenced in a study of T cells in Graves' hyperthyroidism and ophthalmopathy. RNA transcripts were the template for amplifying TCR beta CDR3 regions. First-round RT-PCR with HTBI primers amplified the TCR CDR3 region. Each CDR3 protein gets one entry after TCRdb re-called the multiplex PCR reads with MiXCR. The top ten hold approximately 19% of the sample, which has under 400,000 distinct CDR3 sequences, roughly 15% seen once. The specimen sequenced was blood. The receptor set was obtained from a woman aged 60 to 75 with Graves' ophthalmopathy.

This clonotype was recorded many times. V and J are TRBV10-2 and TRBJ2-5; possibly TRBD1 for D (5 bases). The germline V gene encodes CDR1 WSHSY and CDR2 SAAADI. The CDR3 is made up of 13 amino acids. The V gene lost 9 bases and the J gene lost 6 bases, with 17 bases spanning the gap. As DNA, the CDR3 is TGCGCCAGTCCTCAGGGTACTCCGAAGACCCAGTACTTC. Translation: CASPQGTPKTQYF.

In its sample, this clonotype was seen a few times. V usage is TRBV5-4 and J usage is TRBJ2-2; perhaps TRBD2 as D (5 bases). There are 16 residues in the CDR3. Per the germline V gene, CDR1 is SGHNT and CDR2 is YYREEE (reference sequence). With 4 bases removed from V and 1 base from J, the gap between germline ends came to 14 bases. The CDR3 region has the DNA TGTGCCAGCAGCGACGTAGCGACAAGGAACACCGGGGAGCTGTTTTTT. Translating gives CASSDVATRNTGELFF.

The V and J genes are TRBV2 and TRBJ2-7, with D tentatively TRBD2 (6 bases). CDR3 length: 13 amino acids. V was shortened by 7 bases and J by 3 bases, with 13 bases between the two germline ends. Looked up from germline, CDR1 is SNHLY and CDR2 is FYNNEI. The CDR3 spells CASITGEGYEQYF. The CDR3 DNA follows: TGTGCCAGCATTACGGGAGAAGGCTACGAGCAGTACTTC.

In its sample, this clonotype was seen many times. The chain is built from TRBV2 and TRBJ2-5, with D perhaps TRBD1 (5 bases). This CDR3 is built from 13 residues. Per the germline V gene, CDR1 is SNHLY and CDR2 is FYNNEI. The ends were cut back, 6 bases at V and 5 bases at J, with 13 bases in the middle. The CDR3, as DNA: TGTGCCAGCAGCCAAGGGCAGGGTGAGACCCAGTACTTC. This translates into CASSQGQGETQYF.

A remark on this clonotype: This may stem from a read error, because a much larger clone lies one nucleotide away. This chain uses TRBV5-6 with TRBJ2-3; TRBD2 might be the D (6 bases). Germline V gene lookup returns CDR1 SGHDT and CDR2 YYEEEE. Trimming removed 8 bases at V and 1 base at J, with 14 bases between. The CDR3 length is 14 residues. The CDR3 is CASGEVAGTDTQYF. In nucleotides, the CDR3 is TGTGCCAGTGGTGAGGTAGCGGGCACAGATACGCAGTATTTT.

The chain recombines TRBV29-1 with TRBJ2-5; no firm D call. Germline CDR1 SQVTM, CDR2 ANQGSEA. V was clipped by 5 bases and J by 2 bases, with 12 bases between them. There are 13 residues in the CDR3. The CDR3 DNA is TGCAGCGTTCTTGGGATCTTTCAAGAGACCCAGTACTTC. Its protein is CSVLGIFQETQYF. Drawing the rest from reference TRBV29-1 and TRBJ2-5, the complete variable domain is SAVISQKPSRDICQRGTSLTIQCQVDSQVTMMFWYRQQPGQSLTLIATANQGSEATYESGFVIDKFPISRPNLTFSTLTVSNMSPEDSSIYLCSVLGIFQETQYFGPGTRLLVL.

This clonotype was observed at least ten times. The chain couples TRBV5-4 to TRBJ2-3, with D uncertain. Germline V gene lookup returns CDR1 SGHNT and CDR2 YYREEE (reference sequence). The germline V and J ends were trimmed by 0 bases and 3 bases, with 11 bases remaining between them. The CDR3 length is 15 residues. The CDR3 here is CASSLVITETDTQYF. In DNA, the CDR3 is TGTGCCAGCAGCTTGGTAATCACCGAAACAGATACGCAGTATTTT.

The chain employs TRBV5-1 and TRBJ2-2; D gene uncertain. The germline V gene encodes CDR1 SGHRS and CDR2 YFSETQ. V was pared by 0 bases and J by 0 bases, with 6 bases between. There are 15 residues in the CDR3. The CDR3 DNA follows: TGCGCCAGCAGCTTGGCCATTACGAACACCGGGGAGCTGTTTTTT. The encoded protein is CASSLAITNTGELFF.

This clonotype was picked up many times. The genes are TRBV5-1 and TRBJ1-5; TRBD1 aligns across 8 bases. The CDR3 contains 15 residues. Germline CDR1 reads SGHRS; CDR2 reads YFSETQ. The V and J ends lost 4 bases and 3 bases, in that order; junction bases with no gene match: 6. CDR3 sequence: CASSRGQGVNQPQHF. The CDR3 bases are TGCGCCAGCAGCAGAGGACAGGGTGTCAATCAGCCCCAGCATTTT.

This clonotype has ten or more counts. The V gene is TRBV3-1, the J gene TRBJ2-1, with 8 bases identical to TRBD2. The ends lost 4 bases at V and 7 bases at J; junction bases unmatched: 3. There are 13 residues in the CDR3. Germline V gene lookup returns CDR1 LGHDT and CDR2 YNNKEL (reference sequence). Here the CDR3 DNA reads TGTGCCAGCAGCCCCGGCGGGAGGAATGAGCAGTTCTTC. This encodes CASSPGGRNEQFF.

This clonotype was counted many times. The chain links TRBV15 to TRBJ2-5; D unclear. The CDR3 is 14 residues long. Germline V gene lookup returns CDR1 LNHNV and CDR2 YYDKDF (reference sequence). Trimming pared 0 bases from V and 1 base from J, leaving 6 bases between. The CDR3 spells CATSREVSQETQYF. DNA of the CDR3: TGTGCCACCAGCAGAGAGGTCAGCCAAGAGACCCAGTACTTC.

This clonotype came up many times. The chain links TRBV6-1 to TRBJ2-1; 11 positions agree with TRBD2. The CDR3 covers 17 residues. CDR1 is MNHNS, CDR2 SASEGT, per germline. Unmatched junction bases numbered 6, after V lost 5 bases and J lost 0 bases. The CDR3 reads CASSSGTSGYSYNEQFF. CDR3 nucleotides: TGTGCCAGCAGTTCCGGGACTAGCGGTTACTCCTACAATGAGCAGTTCTTC.

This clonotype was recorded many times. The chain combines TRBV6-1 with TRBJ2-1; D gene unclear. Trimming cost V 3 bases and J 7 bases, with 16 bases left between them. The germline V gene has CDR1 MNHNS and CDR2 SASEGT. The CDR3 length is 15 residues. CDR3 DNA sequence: TGTGCCAGCAGTGATTCGCAGGCTAACGTTAATGAGCAGTTCTTC. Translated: CASSDSQANVNEQFF.

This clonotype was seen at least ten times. The CDR3 spells CASSLDRGGNNEQFF. For the CDR3, the DNA is TGTGCCAGCAGCTTGGACAGGGGAGGAAACAATGAGCAGTTCTTC. This rearrangement joins TRBV7-3 to TRBJ2-1, with 9 nucleotides matching TRBD1. The CDR3 totals 15 residues. Germline CDR1 SGHTA, CDR2 FQGTGA. V gave up 3 bases and J gave up 5 bases; unmatched junction bases: 5.

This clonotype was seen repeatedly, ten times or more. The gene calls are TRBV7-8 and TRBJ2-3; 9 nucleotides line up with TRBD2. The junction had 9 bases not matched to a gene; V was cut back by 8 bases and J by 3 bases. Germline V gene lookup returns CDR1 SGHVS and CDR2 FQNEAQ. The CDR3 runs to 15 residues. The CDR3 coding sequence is TGTGCCAGCCACCCGCTAGCGGGACAGACAGATACGCAGTATTTT. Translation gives CASHPLAGQTDTQYF.

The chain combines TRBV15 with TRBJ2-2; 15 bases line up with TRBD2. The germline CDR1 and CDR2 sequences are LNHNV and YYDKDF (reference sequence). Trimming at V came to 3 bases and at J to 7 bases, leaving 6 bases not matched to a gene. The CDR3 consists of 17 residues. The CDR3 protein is CATSRGQGLAGGGELFF. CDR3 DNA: TGTGCCACCAGCAGGGGACAGGGACTAGCGGGAGGCGGGGAGCTGTTTTTT. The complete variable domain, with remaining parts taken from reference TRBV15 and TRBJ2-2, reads DAMVIQNPRYQVTQFGKPVTLSCSQTLNHNVMYWYQQKSSQAPKLLFHYYDKDFNNEADTPDNFQSRRPNTSFCFLDIRSPGLGDTAMYLCATSRGQGLAGGGELFFGEGSRLTVL.

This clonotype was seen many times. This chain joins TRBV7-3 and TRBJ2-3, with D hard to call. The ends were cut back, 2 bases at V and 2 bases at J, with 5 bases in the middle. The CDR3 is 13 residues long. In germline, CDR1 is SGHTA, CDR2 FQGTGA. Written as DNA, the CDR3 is TGTGCCAGCAGCTTATGGGACACAGATACGCAGTATTTT. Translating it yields CASSLWDTDTQYF.

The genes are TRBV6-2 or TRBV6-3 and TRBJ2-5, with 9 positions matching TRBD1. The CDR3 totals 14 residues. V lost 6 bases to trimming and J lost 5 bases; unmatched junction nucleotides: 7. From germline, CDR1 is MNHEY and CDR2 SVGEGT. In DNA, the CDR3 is TGTGCCAGCAGAGATATTGGACAGGGGGAGACCCAGTACTTC. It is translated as CASRDIGQGETQYF.